The T cell receptor beta chain under discussion was sequenced for a study of blood T cell repertoires in COVID-19. Turning to the study itself: Italy, Spain and the United States were the sources of the convalescent and acute COVID-19 samples. From T cells, B-cell-depleted T cells, or PBMCs came the material, which was cDNA or gDNA.

The length of the CDR3 is 16 residues. The junction had 5 bases not matched to a gene; V was cut back by 1 base and J by 3 bases. CDR1 and CDR2 from the germline V gene are SGHAT and FQNNGV. Per the original data handling: Counts of nucleated cells, estimated from reference gene primer amplification, were obtained. TCRdb's table, derived via immunoSEQ multiplex PCR, lists solely in-frame clones and lacks some. V, J and clone size derive from that table, while D and trimming were established from the DNA sequence. The repertoire includes tens of thousands of clones, 88% of them detected once, and approximately 4.3% sits in the top ten.

Sequenced: peripheral blood. This sequence was found in a human donor in a cohort sampled during active COVID-19. The rearrangement joins TRBV11-2 to TRBJ2-3; 9 bases agree with TRBD2. The CDR3 region is CASSLVPGLATDTQYF. DNA of the CDR3: TGTGCCAGCAGCTTAGTACCGGGACTAGCAACAGATACGCAGTATTTT. Full variable domain (remainder filled in from reference TRBV11-2 and TRBJ2-3): EAGVAQSPRYKIIEKRQSVAFWCNPISGHATLYWYQQILGQGPKLLIQFQNNGVVDDSQLPKDRFSAERLKGVDSTLKIQPAKLEDSAVYLCASSLVPGLATDTQYFGPGTRLTVL.